This T cell receptor beta chain was captured in a study of Ad26.COV2.S vaccination and SARS-CoV-2 variants. Worth noting for this clone: Its antigen is unidentified.

Indicated treatment: some 19 received Ad26.COV2.S at low or high dose, single or two shots; several received placebo; per-sample allocation not given. Day 63 after the first vaccine or placebo injection was the time point for sampling. V dropped 3 bases and J dropped 9 bases, with 12 bases sitting between them. The CDR3 consists of 13 residues. Study observations and caveats: Vaccinees showed greater spike-specific TCR breadth than placebo recipients.

Clones were read by immunoSEQ multiplex PCR, and TCRdb kept only the in-frame ones, dropping some. The table has about 350,000 clones, roughly 84% seen once; the top ten hold about 3.3%. This receptor was identified in a person aged 18-65 years who received the Ad26.COV2.S COVID-19 vaccine or a placebo. Material: peripheral blood, obtained in a trial of Ad26.COV2.S vaccine versus placebo. The V call is TRBV12-3 or TRBV12-4, the J call TRBJ1-5; D call uncertain. The chain's CDR3 is CASSLGFLMPQHF. The CDR3 coding sequence is TGTGCCAGCAGTTTGGGCTTCCTTATGCCCCAGCATTTT.